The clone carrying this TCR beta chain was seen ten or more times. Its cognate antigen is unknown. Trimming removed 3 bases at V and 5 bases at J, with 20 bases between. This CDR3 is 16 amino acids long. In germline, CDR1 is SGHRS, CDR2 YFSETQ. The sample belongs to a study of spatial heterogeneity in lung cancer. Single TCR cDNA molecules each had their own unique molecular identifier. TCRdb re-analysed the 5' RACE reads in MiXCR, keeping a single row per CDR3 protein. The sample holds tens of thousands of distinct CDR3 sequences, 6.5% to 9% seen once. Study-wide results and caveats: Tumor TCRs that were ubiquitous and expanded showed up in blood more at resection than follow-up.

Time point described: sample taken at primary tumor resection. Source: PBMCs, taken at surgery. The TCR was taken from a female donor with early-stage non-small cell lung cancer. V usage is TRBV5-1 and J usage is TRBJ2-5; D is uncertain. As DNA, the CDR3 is TGCGCCAGCAGCTCCCTGGCGGCTCGGTCTACGGAGACCCAGTACTTC. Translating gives CASSSLAARSTETQYF.